This T cell receptor (beta chain) stems from a study of blood T cell repertoires in COVID-19. TCRdb keeps only in-frame clones here, not all; method: immunoSEQ multiplex PCR. Among about 170,000 clones listed, approximately 89% were seen once. Sequenced material: peripheral blood. This receptor was obtained from a man between 65 and 85 years old with acute or convalescent COVID-19.

DNA for the CDR3: TGCGCCAGCAGCTTGGCCCCCGACAGTTTGGCGCAGTACTTC. Amino acids: CASSLAPDSLAQYF. The chain recombines TRBV5-1 with TRBJ2-7, with TRBD1 as a possible D gene (5 bases). The germline V and J ends were trimmed by 0 bases and 9 bases, with 16 bases remaining between them. Looked up from germline, CDR1 is SGHRS and CDR2 is YFSETQ. The CDR3 has 14 residues.